The 19 T cell receptor beta chains given below trace back to one sample, sequenced in a study of blood T cell repertoires in COVID-19. Here immunoSEQ multiplex PCR was the method, and the copy in TCRdb shows in-frame clones only, minus some. The repertoire has about 83,000 clones, roughly four fifths of them found once; the top ten carry around 21%. The sample comprised peripheral blood. These receptors all come from a woman older than 75 with active or convalescent COVID-19.

CDR3 DNA sequence: TGTGCCAGCAGCTTGGGGACAGGGGGAGAAAAACTGTTTTTT. Its protein is CASSLGTGGEKLFF. This chain uses TRBV5-4 with TRBJ1-4; the match to TRBD1 covers 10 bases. Germline CDR1 reads SGHNT; CDR2 reads YYREEE (reference sequence). Unmatched junction bases numbered 1, after V lost 0 bases and J lost 8 bases. The CDR3 contains 14 residues. The full variable domain, completed using reference TRBV5-4 and TRBJ1-4, is ETGVTQSPTHLIKTRGQQVTLRCSSQSGHNTVSWYQQALGQGPQFIFQYYREEENGRGNFPPRFSGLQFPNYSSELNVNALELDDSALYLCASSLGTGGEKLFFGSGTQLSVL.

V and J are TRBV6-2 or TRBV6-3 and TRBJ2-7; possibly TRBD2 for D (6 bases). CDR3 length: 16 residues. CDR1 and CDR2 (germline): MNHEY, SVGEGT. Trimming shortened V by 3 bases and J by 3 bases, and 18 bases separated the two germline ends. The CDR3 DNA is TGTGCCAGCAGTTATAGCGGCCAGGCAAACGTCTACGAGCAGTACTTC. Its translation is CASSYSGQANVYEQYF.

CDR3 in amino acids: CASSPSRGQVSGNTIYF. CDR3 DNA: TGTGCCAGCAGCCCTTCCCGGGGACAGGTCTCGGGAAACACCATATATTTT. This chain joins TRBV7-6 and TRBJ1-3, with 8 bases lining up with TRBD1. Germline V gene data show CDR1 as SGHVS and CDR2 as FNYEAQ. Germline trimming cut 5 bases from V and 4 bases from J; bases unmatched to any gene: 13. The CDR3 sequence is 17 residues long.

The chain is built from TRBV2 and TRBJ2-2; D possibly corresponds to TRBD2 (5 bases). Between the trimmed V and J ends, which lost 6 bases and 0 bases, there was a span of 14 bases. The CDR3 has 16 residues. The V gene's germline CDR1 is SNHLY and CDR2 FYNNEI. The CDR3 sequence: CASRPDWGANTGELFF. The CDR3 DNA reads as TGTGCCAGCAGGCCGGACTGGGGAGCGAACACCGGGGAGCTGTTTTTT. Together with reference TRBV2 and TRBJ2-2, the CDR3 gives the full variable domain: EPEVTQTPSHQVTQMGQEVILRCVPISNHLYFYWYRQILGQKVEFLVSFYNNEISEKSEIFDDQFSVERPDGSNFTLKIRSTKLEDSAMYFCASRPDWGANTGELFFGEGSRLTVL.

This rearrangement joins TRBV6-6 to TRBJ1-3, with 7 positions matching TRBD1. V shed 5 bases, J shed 2 bases, and the junction held 9 bases outside the gene matches. CDR3 length: 16 amino acids. Germline V gene lookup returns CDR1 MNHNY and CDR2 SVGAGI (reference sequence). The CDR3 loop reads CASSPPQGEPGNTIYF. The CDR3 region has the DNA TGTGCCAGCAGTCCTCCTCAGGGGGAACCTGGAAACACCATATATTTT.

The chain is built from TRBV5-6 and TRBJ1-4, with 8 bases lining up with TRBD1. In germline, CDR1 is SGHDT, CDR2 YYEEEE. Trimming removed 2 bases from V and 0 bases from J; junction bases left unmatched: 6. The CDR3 extends over 17 amino acids. The CDR3 spells CASSFYRGTPTNEKLFF. CDR3 nucleotide sequence: TGTGCCAGCAGCTTTTACAGGGGGACCCCAACTAATGAAAAACTGTTTTTT.

The genes are TRBV7-9 and TRBJ1-1; D is undetermined. The CDR3 contains 12 residues. Between the trimmed V and J ends, which lost 3 bases and 6 bases, there was a span of 8 bases. Looked up from germline, CDR1 is SEHNR and CDR2 is FQNEAQ (reference sequence). CDR3 sequence (DNA): TGTGCCAGCAGCTTCGGTATGGCTGAAGCTTTCTTT. It translates to CASSFGMAEAFF.

The CDR3 loop is CASSPNGDRAIHTQYF. CDR3 DNA: TGTGCCAGCTCACCCAACGGGGACAGGGCTATTCATACGCAGTATTTT. The chain joins TRBV18 to TRBJ2-3; 9 nucleotides line up with TRBD1. The CDR3 loop spans 16 amino acids. Germline V gene sequence: CDR1 KGHSH, CDR2 LQKENI. Trimming at V came to 3 bases and at J to 7 bases, leaving 11 bases not matched to a gene.

This chain links TRBV7-9 with TRBJ2-5; D is unclear. CDR1 is SEHNR and CDR2 is FQNEAQ in the germline V gene (reference sequence). Trimming removed 1 base from V and 5 bases from J, with 14 bases in between. There are 15 residues in the CDR3. CDR3 sequence: CASSLGAIRSETQYF. As DNA, the CDR3 is TGTGCCAGCAGCTTAGGAGCGATTCGTTCCGAGACCCAGTACTTC.

The rearrangement uses TRBV7-2 and TRBJ1-6; D uncertain. This CDR3 contains 15 residues. Germline loops: CDR1 SGHTA, CDR2 FQGNSA. The V end lost 2 bases, the J end lost 10 bases, and 15 bases lay between the germline ends. The CDR3 is CASSLRQSRSSPLHF. The CDR3 coding sequence is TGTGCCAGCAGCTTACGTCAAAGCCGAAGCTCACCCCTCCACTTT.

V gene TRBV28 combines with J gene TRBJ1-2, with TRBD1 identical over 8 bases. CDR1 and CDR2 (germline): MDHEN, SYDVKM. J was trimmed by 3 bases and V by 3 bases; bases with no gene match: 6. CDR3 length: 15 residues. The CDR3: CASSLDWDRYYGYTF. The CDR3, as DNA: TGTGCCAGCAGTTTGGACTGGGACAGGTACTATGGCTACACCTTC.

The chain joins TRBV9 to TRBJ2-3; 9 positions agree with TRBD2. Germline CDR1 SGDLS, CDR2 YYNGEE. The CDR3 totals 18 residues. The J segment lost 5 bases and the V segment lost 2 bases, leaving 15 bases of the junction unmatched. The CDR3 nucleotides are TGTGCCAGCAGCGTTTTGTCTAGCGGGGTACCCATGCGAGATACGCAGTATTTT. It encodes CASSVLSSGVPMRDTQYF.

The rearrangement links TRBV28 to TRBJ2-3, with D possibly TRBD1 on 5 matching bases. Germline assignment: CDR1 MDHEN and CDR2 SYDVKM. This CDR3 spans 14 amino acids. V was shortened by 1 base and J by 10 bases, with 15 bases between the two germline ends. The CDR3 loop is CASSLSPTVRPQYF. CDR3 DNA sequence: TGTGCCAGCAGTTTATCCCCGACAGTCAGGCCGCAGTATTTT.

This clone was detected only a few times. The CDR3 DNA is TGTGCCAGCAGTTATATTGGGATAGGACAGGGGAGGAATGAGCAGTTCTTC. Its protein product is CASSYIGIGQGRNEQFF. The genes are TRBV27 and TRBJ2-1; 9 nucleotides match TRBD1. Germline V gives CDR1 MNHEY, CDR2 SMNVEV (reference sequence). The V segment lost 4 bases and the J segment 7 bases; nucleotides outside the gene matches: 14. The CDR3 consists of 17 residues.

J is TRBJ2-7 and V is TRBV7-9, with TRBD1 matching over 9 bases. The CDR3 is 15 residues long. The germline gives CDR1 SEHNR, CDR2 FQNEAQ (reference sequence). J gave up 3 bases and V 4 bases, and 7 bases lay outside the gene matches. The CDR3 loop is CASSYGDRGSYEQYF. CDR3 in DNA: TGTGCCAGCAGCTATGGAGACAGGGGGAGCTACGAGCAGTACTTC.

The chain joins TRBV5-1 to TRBJ1-1; D unclear. Germline V gene data show CDR1 as SGHRS and CDR2 as YFSETQ. Deletions cut 0 bases from V and 8 bases from J, with 11 bases between. The CDR3 contains 13 residues. CDR3 sequence: CASSLGRDFEAFF. DNA of the CDR3: TGCGCCAGCAGCTTGGGACGCGACTTCGAAGCTTTCTTT.

V gene TRBV10-3 combines with J gene TRBJ1-4; 7 nucleotides match TRBD1. The CDR3 loop spans 15 amino acids. Per the germline V gene, CDR1 is ENHRY and CDR2 is SYGVKD. J was trimmed by 6 bases and V by 5 bases; bases with no gene match: 9. This CDR3 reads CAISKDRASDEKLFF. Here the CDR3 DNA reads TGTGCCATCAGTAAAGACAGGGCGTCGGATGAAAAACTGTTTTTT.

The chain is built from TRBV29-1 and TRBJ1-1; no reliable D call. Trimming took 4 bases from V and 0 from J, leaving 9 bases between them. The CDR3 has 13 residues. In germline, CDR1 is SQVTM, CDR2 ANQGSEA. The CDR3 DNA follows: TGCAGCGTTGGTAGTTCCTTGAACACTGAAGCTTTCTTT. Translating it yields CSVGSSLNTEAFF.

V is TRBV9 and J is TRBJ2-1; D possibly corresponds to TRBD2 (6 bases). V was pared by 6 bases and J by 2 bases, with 15 bases between. Germline V lookup: CDR1 SGDLS, CDR2 YYNGEE. The CDR3 runs 15 residues. Here the CDR3 DNA reads TGTGCCAGCACAGCGTATGGGGGGACCTACAATGAGCAGTTCTTC. Amino acids: CASTAYGGTYNEQFF.